This entry lists 26 T cell receptor beta chains sequenced from one sample in a study of cytomegalovirus exposure and HLA in healthy donors. PCR employed 60 Vbeta and 13 Jbeta primers. Profiled with immunoSEQ multiplex PCR; TCRdb holds only in-frame clones, not every one. The sample consists of about 150,000 clones, 80% to 85% of them appearing once. The specimen sequenced was PBMCs. These receptors all stem from a boy aged 2 to 10 in good health and CMV-seronegative.

The chain is built from TRBV7-8 and TRBJ2-5; no clear D. CDR3 length equals 14 residues. Germline V CDR1 and CDR2: SGHVS, FQNEAQ. V was shortened by 5 bases and J by 4 bases, with 14 bases between the two germline ends. The CDR3 DNA follows: TGTGCCAGCAGCGCTAGATTAGTCCGAGAGACCCAGTACTTC. It is translated as CASSARLVRETQYF.

V and J are TRBV18 and TRBJ1-1; no firm D call. V shed 3 bases and J shed 7 bases, with 15 bases lying between them. Germline V CDR1 and CDR2: KGHSH, LQKENI. The CDR3 totals 14 residues. The CDR3 coding sequence is TGTGCCAGCTCACCTGCGGTACGAGGCGGTGAAGCTTTCTTT. This gives the protein CASSPAVRGGEAFF.

The chain joins TRBV28 to TRBJ1-1; TRBD1 matches 8 bases. After removal of 4 bases from V and 5 bases from J, the junction contained 15 bases not matched to a gene. CDR3 length equals 17 residues. Per the germline V gene, CDR1 is MDHEN and CDR2 is SYDVKM. CDR3 DNA sequence: TGTGCCAGCAGTTCGCCCCGGGACAGGTCTCGAGGGACTGAAGCTTTCTTT. Translating it yields CASSSPRDRSRGTEAFF.

This clone occurred once. This sequence joins TRBV4-3 and TRBJ2-3; D not certain. CDR1 LGHNA and CDR2 YSLEER come from the germline V gene. The CDR3 runs to 13 residues. Deletions cut 0 bases from V and 9 bases from J, with 10 bases between. The CDR3 reads CASSQEPGPTQYF. The CDR3 DNA reads TGCGCCAGCAGCCAAGAGCCAGGCCCAACGCAGTATTTT.

This rearrangement joins TRBV18 to TRBJ1-2; D is unclear. Germline V lookup: CDR1 KGHSH, CDR2 LQKENI. The length of the CDR3 is 14 residues. The V gene lost 1 base and the J gene lost 0 bases, with 6 bases spanning the gap. For the CDR3, the DNA is TGTGCCAGCTCACCACAGAGAGCTAACTATGGCTACACCTTC. It yields the protein CASSPQRANYGYTF.

The V and J genes are TRBV29-1 and TRBJ1-2; no firm D call. Trimming took 6 bases from V and 0 from J, leaving 17 bases between them. This CDR3 contains 15 residues. The germline gives CDR1 SQVTM, CDR2 ANQGSEA. CDR3 region: CSVSGLQSANYGYTF. CDR3 DNA: TGCAGCGTCTCAGGATTACAAAGTGCTAACTATGGCTACACCTTC. The entire variable domain, with the rest obtained from reference TRBV29-1 and TRBJ1-2, is as follows: SAVISQKPSRDICQRGTSLTIQCQVDSQVTMMFWYRQQPGQSLTLIATANQGSEATYESGFVIDKFPISRPNLTFSTLTVSNMSPEDSSIYLCSVSGLQSANYGYTFGSGTRLTVV.

This sequence joins TRBV2 and TRBJ2-2; 8 bases are shared with TRBD2. After removal of 0 bases from V and 0 bases from J, the junction contained 9 bases not matched to a gene. The CDR3 is made up of 19 amino acids. Germline lookup yields CDR1 SNHLY and CDR2 FYNNEI. Here the CDR3 DNA reads TGTGCCAGCAGTGAAGCTCGGACTAGCTGGGGGGCGAACACCGGGGAGCTGTTTTTT. Protein sequence: CASSEARTSWGANTGELFF.

The V call is TRBV7-2, the J call TRBJ1-4, with 8 bases identical to TRBD1. Trimming removed 4 bases from V and 7 bases from J; junction bases left unmatched: 5. CDR3 length: 14 amino acids. Per the germline V gene, CDR1 is SGHTA and CDR2 is FQGNSA. The CDR3 sequence is CASSSDRGTEKLFF. In DNA, the CDR3 is TGTGCCAGCAGCTCAGACAGGGGAACTGAAAAACTGTTTTTT.

This chain joins TRBV19 and TRBJ2-7; D ambiguous. The CDR3 covers 13 residues. With 1 base removed from V and 10 bases from J, the gap between germline ends came to 14 bases. Per the germline V gene, CDR1 is LNHDA and CDR2 is SQIVND (reference sequence). The CDR3 spells CASSIGGAAEQYF. The CDR3, as DNA: TGTGCCAGTAGTATAGGCGGTGCGGCGGAACAGTACTTC.

J is TRBJ2-1 and V is TRBV5-1; D is possibly TRBD2 (6 bases). This CDR3 contains 15 residues. V was trimmed by 4 bases and J by 8 bases, leaving 19 bases between them. Looked up from germline, CDR1 is SGHRS and CDR2 is YFSETQ. The chain's CDR3 is CASSPGLPTVDEQFF. CDR3 nucleotide sequence: TGCGCCAGCAGCCCGGGACTCCCTACTGTGGATGAGCAGTTCTTC.

V gene TRBV4-2 combines with J gene TRBJ2-4; 8 positions match TRBD1. The CDR3 contains 12 residues. V dropped 0 bases and J dropped 15; count of bases not matched to a gene: 4. CDR1 is LGHNA and CDR2 is YNFKEQ in the germline V gene. CDR3 nucleotides: TGTGCCAGCAGCCAAGATAGGACAGGGTGGTACTTC. As protein: CASSQDRTGWYF.

The CDR3 here is CASSLASRSKTEAFF. The CDR3 DNA reads TGCGCCAGCAGCTTGGCTAGCCGGAGCAAGACAGAAGCTTTCTTT. The chain combines TRBV5-1 with TRBJ1-1; D not certain. The V end was cut by 0 bases, the J end by 8 bases, with 17 bases between. The germline V gene has CDR1 SGHRS and CDR2 YFSETQ. The CDR3 contains 15 residues. Supplemented by reference TRBV5-1 and TRBJ1-1, the full variable domain reads KAGVTQTPRYLIKTRGQQVTLSCSPISGHRSVSWYQQTPGQGLQFLFEYFSETQRNKGNFPGRFSGRQFSNSRSEMNVSTLELGDSALYLCASSLASRSKTEAFFGQGTRLTVV.

The J gene is TRBJ2-7, the V gene TRBV5-4; 7 nucleotides align to TRBD1. Trimming removed 0 bases from V and 4 bases from J; junction bases left unmatched: 7. Germline CDR1 reads SGHNT; CDR2 reads YYREEE (reference sequence). The CDR3 has 15 residues. The CDR3 spells CASSLGDRPSYEQYF. The DNA for the CDR3 is TGTGCCAGCAGCTTGGGGGACAGACCATCGTACGAGCAGTACTTC.

The chain recombines TRBV7-9 with TRBJ1-1; D gene uncertain. V gave up 6 bases and J gave up 0 bases, with 11 bases separating them. The CDR3 totals 14 residues. In germline, CDR1 is SEHNR, CDR2 FQNEAQ (reference sequence). The CDR3 reads CASSRTGMNTEAFF. In DNA form, the CDR3 reads TGTGCCAGCAGTCGGACGGGAATGAACACTGAAGCTTTCTTT.

The J gene is TRBJ2-1, the V gene TRBV5-4, with 7 bases lining up with TRBD1. V was clipped by 2 bases and J by 8 bases; unmatched bases: 1. The CDR3 is 12 residues long. The germline gives CDR1 SGHNT, CDR2 YYREEE (reference sequence). DNA of the CDR3: TGTGCCAGCAGCTTAGGACAGGATGAGCAGTTCTTC. Translated: CASSLGQDEQFF.

The chain is built from TRBV7-8 and TRBJ1-2; D is ambiguous. CDR1 and CDR2 (germline): SGHVS, FQNEAQ. This CDR3 has 14 amino acids. Trimming shortened V by 5 bases and J by 0 bases, and 10 bases separated the two germline ends. DNA for the CDR3: TGTGCCAGCAGCGCGACTACTACTAACTATGGCTACACCTTC. Encoded protein: CASSATTTNYGYTF.

This clone was counted once. One junction end disagrees with the germline gene, perhaps due to a read error. V and J are TRBV7-9 and TRBJ2-7; 8 nucleotides align to TRBD1. Germline V gene sequence: CDR1 SEHNR, CDR2 FQNEAQ (reference sequence). The CDR3 sequence is 16 residues long. The DNA of the CDR3 is TGTTCCAGCAGCCGTTCTCAGACAGGGGTGGACTACGAGCAGTACTTC. Protein: CSSSRSQTGVDYEQYF.

This clone showed up just once. The chain carries TRBV7-2 and TRBJ1-6; 9 nucleotides agree with TRBD1. J gave up 2 bases and V 5 bases, and 7 bases lay outside the gene matches. The CDR3 has 17 residues. Germline CDR1 is SGHTA and CDR2 is FQGNSA. The CDR3 loop is CASSPLGTGTYNSPLHF. DNA for the CDR3: TGTGCCAGCAGCCCATTAGGGACAGGGACCTATAATTCACCCCTCCACTTT.

V and J are TRBV13 and TRBJ1-1; D may be TRBD1 (5 bases). CDR1 and CDR2 from the germline V gene are PRHDT and FYEKMQ (reference sequence). Trimming removed 6 bases at V and 1 base at J, with 27 bases between. The CDR3 spans 19 residues. This CDR3 is CASRQTGPGRDFANTEAFF. For the CDR3, the DNA is TGTGCCAGCAGGCAAACGGGGCCGGGCAGGGACTTCGCGAACACTGAAGCTTTCTTT.

V gene TRBV29-1 combines with J gene TRBJ2-1, with TRBD2 matching over 10 bases. The germline gives CDR1 SQVTM, CDR2 ANQGSEA. The CDR3 contains 15 residues. Losses at the gene ends were 7 bases for V and 4 bases for J; bases not matched to a gene: 10. CDR3 DNA: TGCAGCGCCCGACCACTAGCGGGGCTTTACAATGAGCAGTTCTTC. This encodes CSARPLAGLYNEQFF.

The chain is built from TRBV7-3 and TRBJ2-2, with 8 bases matching TRBD2. CDR3 length equals 15 residues. V lost 5 bases and J lost 3; bases outside the gene matches: 5. CDR1 and CDR2 (germline): SGHTA, FQGTGA. CDR3 sequence: CASSPPGLDTGELFF. The CDR3 DNA is TGTGCCAGCAGCCCGCCGGGACTAGACACCGGGGAGCTGTTTTTT.

This chain joins TRBV5-1 and TRBJ2-1; 8 positions match TRBD2. Germline V gives CDR1 SGHRS, CDR2 YFSETQ. After removal of 5 bases from V and 12 bases from J, the junction contained 10 bases not matched to a gene. This CDR3 comprises 13 residues. The CDR3 here is CASSMEGLAPQFF. Written as DNA, the CDR3 is TGCGCCAGCAGTATGGAAGGACTAGCTCCGCAGTTCTTC. The full variable domain, completed using reference TRBV5-1 and TRBJ2-1, is KAGVTQTPRYLIKTRGQQVTLSCSPISGHRSVSWYQQTPGQGLQFLFEYFSETQRNKGNFPGRFSGRQFSNSRSEMNVSTLELGDSALYLCASSMEGLAPQFFGPGTRLTVL.

The chain couples TRBV11-2 to TRBJ1-2, with 9 nucleotides matching TRBD1. The CDR3 contains 14 residues. The V gene's germline CDR1 is SGHAT and CDR2 FQNNGV. The ends lost 1 base at V and 8 bases at J; junction bases unmatched: 5. CDR3: CASSLGRQGEGYTF. The CDR3 DNA is TGTGCCAGCAGCTTAGGTCGACAGGGGGAGGGCTACACCTTC.

This chain links TRBV29-1 with TRBJ2-1, with TRBD2 matching 11 bases. V was pared by 5 bases and J by 3 bases, with 6 bases of the junction left unmatched. This CDR3 is 15 amino acids long. Germline V gene sequence: CDR1 SQVTM, CDR2 ANQGSEA. The CDR3 nucleotides are TGCAGCGTTAGAACAGGACTAGCGGGCTACAATGAGCAGTTCTTC. It specifies CSVRTGLAGYNEQFF.

The chain is built from TRBV5-1 and TRBJ1-2; no firm D call. This CDR3 has 13 residues. The V and J ends lost 3 bases and 0 bases respectively, with 6 bases between them. CDR1 SGHRS and CDR2 YFSETQ come from the germline V gene. CDR3 nucleotide sequence: TGCGCCAGCAGCTCTACAGCTAACTATGGCTACACCTTC. It encodes CASSSTANYGYTF.

The chain joins TRBV5-5 to TRBJ2-3; no firm D call. The germline CDR1 and CDR2 sequences are SGHKS and YYEKEE (reference sequence). This CDR3 contains 13 residues. Between the trimmed V and J ends, which lost 4 bases and 5 bases, there was a span of 11 bases. CDR3 nucleotide sequence: TGTGCCAGCAGCCAGAACCAGATAGATACGCAGTATTTT. Translated, it gives CASSQNQIDTQYF.